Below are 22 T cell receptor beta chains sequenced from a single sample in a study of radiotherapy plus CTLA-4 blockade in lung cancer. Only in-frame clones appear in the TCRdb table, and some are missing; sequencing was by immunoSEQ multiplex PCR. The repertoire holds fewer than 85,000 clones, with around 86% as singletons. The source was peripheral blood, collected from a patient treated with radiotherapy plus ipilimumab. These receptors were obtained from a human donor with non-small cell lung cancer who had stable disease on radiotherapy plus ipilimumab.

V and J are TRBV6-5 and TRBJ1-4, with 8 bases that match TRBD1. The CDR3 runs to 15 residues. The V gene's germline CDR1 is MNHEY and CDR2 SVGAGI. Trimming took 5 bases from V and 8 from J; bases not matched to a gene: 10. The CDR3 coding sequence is TGTGCCAGCAGTGCCCGGACAGGGCAGGGAGAAAAACTGTTTTTT. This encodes CASSARTGQGEKLFF.

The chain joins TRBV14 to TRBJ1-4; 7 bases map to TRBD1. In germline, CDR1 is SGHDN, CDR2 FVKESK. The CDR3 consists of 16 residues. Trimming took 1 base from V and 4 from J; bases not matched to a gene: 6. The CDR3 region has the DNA TGTGCCAGCAGCCAAGGATGGGGACAGAATAATGAAAAACTGTTTTTT. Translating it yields CASSQGWGQNNEKLFF.

In nucleotides, the CDR3 is TGTGCCAGCAGTTTATTGGCCGGAAACTATGGCTACACCTTC. It codes for CASSLLAGNYGYTF. V usage is TRBV28 and J usage is TRBJ1-2; D not certain. V was pared by 1 base and J by 2 bases, with 8 bases between. This CDR3 is 14 amino acids long. Per germline, CDR1 MDHEN and CDR2 SYDVKM.

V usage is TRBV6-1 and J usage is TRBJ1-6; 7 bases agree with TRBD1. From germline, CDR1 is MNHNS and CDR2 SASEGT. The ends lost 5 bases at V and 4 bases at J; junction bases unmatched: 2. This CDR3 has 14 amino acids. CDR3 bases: TGTGCCAGCAGTCAGACAGGGTATAATTCACCCCTCCACTTT. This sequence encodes CASSQTGYNSPLHF.

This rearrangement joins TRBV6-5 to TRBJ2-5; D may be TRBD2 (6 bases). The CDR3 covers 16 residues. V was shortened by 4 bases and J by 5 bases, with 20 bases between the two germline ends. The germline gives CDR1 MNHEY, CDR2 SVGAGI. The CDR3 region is CASSSPRWRGGETQYF. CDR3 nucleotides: TGTGCCAGCAGTTCCCCCCGGTGGCGGGGCGGGGAGACCCAGTACTTC.

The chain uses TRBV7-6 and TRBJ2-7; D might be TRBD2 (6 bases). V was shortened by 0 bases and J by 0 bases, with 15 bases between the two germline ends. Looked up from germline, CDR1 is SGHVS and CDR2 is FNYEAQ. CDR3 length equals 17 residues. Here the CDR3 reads CASSLAGLEGSSYEQYF. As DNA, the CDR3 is TGTGCCAGCAGCTTAGCCGGCCTGGAGGGCTCCTCCTACGAGCAGTACTTC.

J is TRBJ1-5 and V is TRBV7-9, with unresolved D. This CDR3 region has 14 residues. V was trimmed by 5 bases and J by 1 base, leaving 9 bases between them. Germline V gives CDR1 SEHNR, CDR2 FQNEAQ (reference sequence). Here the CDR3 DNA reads TGTGCCAGCAGCCAACACCGGAGCAATCAGCCCCAGCATTTT. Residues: CASSQHRSNQPQHF.

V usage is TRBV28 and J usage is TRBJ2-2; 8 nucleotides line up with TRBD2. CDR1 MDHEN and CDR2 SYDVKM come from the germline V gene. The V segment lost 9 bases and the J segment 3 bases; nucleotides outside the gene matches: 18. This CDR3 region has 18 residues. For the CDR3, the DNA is TGTGCCAGTACTTCCGTAGGAGAGCGGGGGCGGTACACCGGGGAGCTGTTTTTT. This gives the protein CASTSVGERGRYTGELFF.

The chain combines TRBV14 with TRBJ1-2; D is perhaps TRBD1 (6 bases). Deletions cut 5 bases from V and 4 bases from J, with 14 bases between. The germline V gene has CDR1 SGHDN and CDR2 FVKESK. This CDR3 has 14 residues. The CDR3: CASSNRDGFYGYTF. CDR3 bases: TGTGCCAGCAGCAACAGGGACGGATTCTATGGCTACACCTTC.

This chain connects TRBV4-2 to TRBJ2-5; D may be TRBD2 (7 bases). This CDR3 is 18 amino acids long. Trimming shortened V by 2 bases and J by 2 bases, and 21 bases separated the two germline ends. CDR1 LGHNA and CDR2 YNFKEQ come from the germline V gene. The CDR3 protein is CASSQTSRGGVGQETQYF. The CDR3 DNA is TGTGCCAGCAGCCAAACTAGCAGAGGGGGGGTGGGGCAAGAGACCCAGTACTTC.

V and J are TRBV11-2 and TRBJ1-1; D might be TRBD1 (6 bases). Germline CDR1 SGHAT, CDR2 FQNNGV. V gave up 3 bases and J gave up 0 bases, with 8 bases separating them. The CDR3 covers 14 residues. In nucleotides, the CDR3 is TGTGCCAGCAGCTTTACAGGGATGAACACTGAAGCTTTCTTT. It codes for CASSFTGMNTEAFF. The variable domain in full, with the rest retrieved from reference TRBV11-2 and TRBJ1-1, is EAGVAQSPRYKIIEKRQSVAFWCNPISGHATLYWYQQILGQGPKLLIQFQNNGVVDDSQLPKDRFSAERLKGVDSTLKIQPAKLEDSAVYLCASSFTGMNTEAFFGQGTRLTVV.

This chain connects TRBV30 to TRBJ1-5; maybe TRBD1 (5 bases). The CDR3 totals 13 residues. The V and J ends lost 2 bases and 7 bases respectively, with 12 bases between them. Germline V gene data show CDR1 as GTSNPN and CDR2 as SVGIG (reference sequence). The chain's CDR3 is CAWSSGAGQPQHF. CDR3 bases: TGTGCCTGGAGTTCCGGGGCAGGGCAGCCCCAGCATTTT.

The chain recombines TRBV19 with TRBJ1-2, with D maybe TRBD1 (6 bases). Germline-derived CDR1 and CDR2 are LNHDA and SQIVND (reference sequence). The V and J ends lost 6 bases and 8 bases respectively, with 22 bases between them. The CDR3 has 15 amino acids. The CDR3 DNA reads TGTGCCAGTAGCCCCCTCGGTGTGGGGGCGAGGGGCTACACCTTC. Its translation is CASSPLGVGARGYTF.

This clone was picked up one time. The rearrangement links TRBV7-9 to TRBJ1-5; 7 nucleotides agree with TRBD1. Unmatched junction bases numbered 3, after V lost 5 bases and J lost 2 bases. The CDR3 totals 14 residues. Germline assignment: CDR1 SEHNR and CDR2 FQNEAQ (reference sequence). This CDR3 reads CASSQGGGNQPQHF. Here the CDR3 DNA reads TGTGCCAGCAGCCAGGGGGGCGGCAATCAGCCCCAGCATTTT.

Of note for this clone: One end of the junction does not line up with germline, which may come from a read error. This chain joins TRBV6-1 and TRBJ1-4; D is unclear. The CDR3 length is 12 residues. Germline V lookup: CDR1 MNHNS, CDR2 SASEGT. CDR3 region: CASSQAGEKLFF. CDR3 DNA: TGTGCCAGCAGTCAAGCCGGGGAAAAACTGTTTTTT.

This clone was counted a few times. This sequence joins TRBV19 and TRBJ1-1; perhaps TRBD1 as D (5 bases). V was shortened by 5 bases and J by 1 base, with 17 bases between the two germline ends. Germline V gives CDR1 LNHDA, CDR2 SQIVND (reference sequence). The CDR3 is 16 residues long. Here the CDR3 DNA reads TGTGCCAGTAGTCAACCAGGTGGGGCAGGGAACACTGAAGCTTTCTTT. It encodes CASSQPGGAGNTEAFF.

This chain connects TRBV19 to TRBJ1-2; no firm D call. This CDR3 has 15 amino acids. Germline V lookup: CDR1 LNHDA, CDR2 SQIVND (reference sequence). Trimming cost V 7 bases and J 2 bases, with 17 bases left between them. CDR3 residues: CASTHLPGSNYGYTF. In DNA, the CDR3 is TGTGCCAGTACCCATTTGCCGGGATCAAACTATGGCTACACCTTC.

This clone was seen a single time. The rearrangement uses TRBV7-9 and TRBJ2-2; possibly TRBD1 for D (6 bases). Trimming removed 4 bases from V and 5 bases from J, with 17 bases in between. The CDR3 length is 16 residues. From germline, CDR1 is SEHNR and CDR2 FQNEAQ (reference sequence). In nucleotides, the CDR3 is TGTGCCAGCAGCTCTACTCGCAGGGGATATACCGGGGAGCTGTTTTTT. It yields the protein CASSSTRRGYTGELFF.

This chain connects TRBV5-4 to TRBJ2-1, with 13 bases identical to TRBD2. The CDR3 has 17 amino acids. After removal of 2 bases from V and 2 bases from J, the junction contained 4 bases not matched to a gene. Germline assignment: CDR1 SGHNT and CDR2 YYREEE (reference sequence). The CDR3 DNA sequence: TGTGCCAGCAGCTTCGGGACTAGCGGGACTGCCTACAATGAGCAGTTCTTC. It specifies CASSFGTSGTAYNEQFF.

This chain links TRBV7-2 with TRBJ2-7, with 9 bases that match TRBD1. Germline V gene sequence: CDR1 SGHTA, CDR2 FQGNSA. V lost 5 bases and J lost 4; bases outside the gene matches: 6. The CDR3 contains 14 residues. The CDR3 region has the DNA TGTGCCAGCAGCACGGCCGGGACAGGGTACGAGCAGTACTTC. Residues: CASSTAGTGYEQYF. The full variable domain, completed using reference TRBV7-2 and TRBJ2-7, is GAGVSQSPSNKVTEKGKDVELRCDPISGHTALYWYRQSLGQGLEFLIYFQGNSAPDKSGLPSDRFSAERTGGSVSTLTIQRTQQEDSAVYLCASSTAGTGYEQYFGPGTRLTVT.

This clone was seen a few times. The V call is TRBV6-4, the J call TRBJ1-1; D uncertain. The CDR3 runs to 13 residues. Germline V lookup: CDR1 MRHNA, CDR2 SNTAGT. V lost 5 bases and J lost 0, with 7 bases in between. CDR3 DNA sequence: TGTGCCAGCAGTACAGAGATGAACACTGAAGCTTTCTTT. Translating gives CASSTEMNTEAFF.

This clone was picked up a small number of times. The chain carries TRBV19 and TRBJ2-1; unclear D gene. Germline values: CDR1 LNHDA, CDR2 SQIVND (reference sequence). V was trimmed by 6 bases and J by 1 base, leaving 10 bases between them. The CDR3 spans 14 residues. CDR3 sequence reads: CASRTSGSYNEQFF. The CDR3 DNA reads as TGTGCCAGTAGAACCTCTGGGTCCTACAATGAGCAGTTCTTC.